The T cell receptor beta chain under discussion was sequenced for a study of CXCR3-negative and CXCR3-positive naive CD8 T cells. Study observations and caveats: For the naive subsets, surface CD5 was similar, and TCR strength was inferred from TRB CDR3 properties. Naive CXCR3-positive and CXCR3-negative cells shared TRBV-TRBJ usage; memory cells diverged.

The CDR3 runs 15 residues. The V gene's germline CDR1 is SQVTM and CDR2 ANQGSEA. On this clonotype: Antigen specificity is unknown.

The authors made the TRB cDNA libraries by 5' RACE using UMI labels. TCRdb re-called the 5' RACE reads and gives one entry per CDR3 protein, without DNA. The clone table shows approximately 53,000 distinct CDR3 sequences, with the ten largest holding roughly a quarter. The material sequenced was memory CD8+ T cells from blood. The TCR comes from a human donor in good health. Some clones in this sample may be carry-over from other donors' samples. This chain connects TRBV29-1 to TRBJ2-1; without DNA, the TCRdb call of TRBD2 cannot be checked. The CDR3 here is CSARTSGGQGNEQFF.